This TCR beta chain was found in a study of OX40 agonist ivuxolimab in advanced cancers. Study summary: A male proportion of 82.7% was recorded, with mean age 60 years and range roughly 20 to 90.

Germline V lookup: CDR1 MDHEN, CDR2 SYDVKM. V lost 5 bases and J lost 3, with 12 bases in between. The CDR3 is made up of 14 amino acids. Using immunoSEQ multiplex PCR, the repertoire was profiled, and TCRdb retains in-frame clones only, with some absent. The profile shows about 76,000 clones, 70% to 90% of them singletons. Overall study findings and caveats: Individuals who were partial responders at 0.1-3.0 mg/kg had clonal expansion that ranked among the lowest. Clonal expansion was seen in CD4+ and CD8+ blood T cells by week 6 at 0.1 to 3.0 mg/kg. Compared with CD4+, CD8+ T cells on average had more expanded clones.

With regard to this clone: Its antigen is unidentified.

This TCR was recovered from an adult with an advanced solid tumor such as melanoma, head and neck, liver or kidney cancer. The rearrangement links TRBV28 to TRBJ2-3; the D is unclear. Sample: CD4+ or CD8+ T cells sorted from blood, taken in a trial of the OX40 agonist ivuxolimab. CDR3 coding DNA: TGTGCCAGCAGTACAAGACACAATACAGATACGCAGTATTTT. This sequence encodes CASSTRHNTDTQYF.